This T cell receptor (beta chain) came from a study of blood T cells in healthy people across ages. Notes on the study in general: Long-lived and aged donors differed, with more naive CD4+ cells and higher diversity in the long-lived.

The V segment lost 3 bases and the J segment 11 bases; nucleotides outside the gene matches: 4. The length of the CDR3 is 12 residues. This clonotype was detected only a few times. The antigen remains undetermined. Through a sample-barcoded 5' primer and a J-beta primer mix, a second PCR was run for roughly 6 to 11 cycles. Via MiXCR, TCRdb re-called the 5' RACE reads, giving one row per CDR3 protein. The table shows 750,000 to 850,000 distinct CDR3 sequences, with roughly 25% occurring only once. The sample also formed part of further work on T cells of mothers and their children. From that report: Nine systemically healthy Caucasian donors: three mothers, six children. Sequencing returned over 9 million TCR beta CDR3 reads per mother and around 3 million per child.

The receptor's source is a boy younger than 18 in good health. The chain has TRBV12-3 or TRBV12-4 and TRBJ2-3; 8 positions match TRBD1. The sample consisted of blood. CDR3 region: CASSLGTGQQYF. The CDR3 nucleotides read TGTGCCAGCAGTTTGGGGACAGGACAGCAGTATTTT.